This record concerns one T cell receptor (beta chain) sequence. The clone's antigen remains unknown. No per-base quality is available; no much larger clone lies one base away. The sample originates from a study of T cells in Graves' hyperthyroidism and ophthalmopathy (dated by TCRdb to the late 2010s). A note on the overall study: Peripheral blood was sampled at the time of initial diagnosis, prior to any treatment. Prospective prediction of ophthalmopathy was tested in an independent validation cohort of some 20 hyperthyroidism patients and 17 patients who later progressed to ophthalmopathy. Once sampling was done, hyperthyroidism patients were given methimazole at a starting dose of 30 mg daily, whereas ophthalmopathy patients were given high-dose intravenous methylprednisolone. TCR Vbeta CDR3 sequencing of approximately 140 peripheral blood samples (over 40 ophthalmopathy, about 80 hyperthyroidism and some 17 progressor patients) is reported in the paper. For training and testing, the 100 or so patients in the discovery cohort were randomly divided in a 7:3 ratio. To identify TCR V-J signatures that set the groups apart, the researchers used a discovery cohort of about a hundred patients, made up of under 50 with Graves' ophthalmopathy and about 60 with stable Graves' hyperthyroidism. In addition, the study compared T-cell repertoires in thyroid tissue and in blood from about 6 Graves' hyperthyroidism patients. Beyond this particular receptor, the publication reports: No statistical method was used to set the sample size in advance, and investigators knew the group allocation. Most expanded thyroid clonotypes (frequency above 0.001) were also detected in blood, suggesting blood repertoires may reflect thyroid immune responses. A 13 V-J signature model separated ophthalmopathy from stable hyperthyroidism, with nearly 90% sensitivity and about 81% specificity in cross-validation and 80%/75% in testing. In validation, the model predicted progression to ophthalmopathy with 65% to 71% sensitivity and less than 80% specificity, a median of about 6 months before onset.

Stable Graves' hyperthyroidism was defined as the absence of progression to ophthalmopathy over 18 months of follow-up. Hyperthyroidism patients were newly diagnosed, had a disease duration of under 2 months, and were aged 18 to 65 years. The study excluded patients with uncontrolled infections, other autoimmune diseases, pregnancy or lactation. Diagnoses were based on clinical symptoms, serum thyroxine and TRAb, thyroid ultrasound and orbital computed tomography. PBMCs were separated from approximately 10 ml of fresh peripheral blood using Ficoll-Paque density gradient centrifugation. Total RNA was extracted with Trizol reagent, and quality was checked on an Agilent 2100 Bioanalyzer. V drops 5 bases and J drops 6 bases, leaving 20 bases in between. Its CDR3 holds 15 amino acids, cysteine through phenylalanine. Here the CDR3 DNA is all that survives: 45 bases in frame from base 1. The germline V gene encodes CDR1 SGHAT and CDR2 FQNNGV.

The TCR beta CDR3 regions were amplified from the RNA transcripts. The first round of RT-PCR for the TCR CDR3 was performed with the HTBI primer set and the Qiagen OneStep RT-PCR kit. Libraries were constructed in a second round of multiplex PCR, after which size selection and purification were carried out. The libraries were sequenced on an Illumina HiSeq2000 using paired-end 100 bp reads. As for the original processing: SOAPnuke was used to process the raw data, throwing out any read that contained adapters or uncalled bases, had a mean Phred below 15, or lacked an exact constant-primer or identifier match. COPE v1.2.5 was used to merge high-quality paired reads, and clonotypes were defined as unique nucleotide sequences. MiTCR v1.1 was used to align the clonotypes against IMGT TRBV, TRBD and TRBJ reference segments. Analysis was restricted to V-J combinations with a frequency above 0.0001, which covered about 99% of repertoires. The TCS score was defined as the ratio of F50 (clonal expansion) to E x V (chaos), calculated using BLOSUM62-based TCRdist between CDR3 peptides within each V-J. Welch's t-statistics and random forest reduced around 510 V-J features to 13, which were used in a naive Bayes classifier (R e1071). In-frame beta chains were kept once TCRdb had trimmed the public reads at Q25 with fastp and called clones with MiXCR. Each CDR3 protein appears once, grouped with its most common genes and DNA. V and J calls and clone size were set by TCRdb, not the authors. This sample holds roughly 510,000 distinct CDR3 sequences; roughly 20% were observed only once. Together, the top ten hold 26% of the sample.

The sequenced sample was blood. This clonotype was obtained from a man aged 18 to 35 with Graves' hyperthyroidism. This receptor chain uses TRBV11-2 and TRBJ2-7; there is no confident call for the D gene. This receptor carries the CDR3 CASSPLRQGRREQYF. The bases are TGTGCCAGCAGCCCCCTTCGGCAAGGGCGCCGCGAGCAGTACTTC.